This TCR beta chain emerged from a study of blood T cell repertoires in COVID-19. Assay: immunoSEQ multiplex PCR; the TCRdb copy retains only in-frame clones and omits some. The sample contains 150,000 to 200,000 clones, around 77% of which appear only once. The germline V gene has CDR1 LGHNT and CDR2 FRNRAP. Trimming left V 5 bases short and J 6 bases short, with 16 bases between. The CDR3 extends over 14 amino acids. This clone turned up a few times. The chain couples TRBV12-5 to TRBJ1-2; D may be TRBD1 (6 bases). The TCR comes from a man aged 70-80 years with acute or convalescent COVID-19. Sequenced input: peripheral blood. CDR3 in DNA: TGTGCTAGTGGTCCTTCGGGGGGCGCGAATGGCTACACCTTC. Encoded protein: CASGPSGGANGYTF. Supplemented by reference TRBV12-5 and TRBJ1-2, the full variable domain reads DARVTQTPRHKVTEMGQEVTMRCQPILGHNTVFWYRQTMMQGLELLAYFRNRAPLDDSGMPKDRFSAEMPDATLATLKIQPSEPRDSAVYFCASGPSGGANGYTFGSGTRLTVV.